This T cell receptor (beta chain) stems from a study of blood T cell repertoires in COVID-19. Clones were sequenced by immunoSEQ multiplex PCR, and TCRdb holds only the in-frame ones, with some missing. The sample holds under 250,000 clones; 84% are singletons and the top ten take about 9%. The CDR3 extends over 12 amino acids. Trimming took 5 bases from V and 2 from J, leaving 3 bases between them. The chain links TRBV12-3 or TRBV12-4 to TRBJ2-2; D gene unclear. Source material: peripheral blood. The receptor was derived from a man aged 50 to 60 with active or convalescent COVID-19. The CDR3: CASSPNTGELFF. CDR3 coding DNA: TGTGCCAGCAGTCCTAACACCGGGGAGCTGTTTTTT.